A single sample is the source of the 28 T cell receptor beta chains below, sequenced in a study of cytomegalovirus exposure and HLA in healthy donors. The primer mix had 60 Vbeta and 13 Jbeta primers. The repertoire was sequenced with immunoSEQ multiplex PCR; TCRdb's copy has only in-frame clones and lacks some. The sample contains 60,000 or so clones, 60% to 80% of which appear only once. Sequencing input: PBMCs. These receptors were collected from a female donor in good health and CMV-seronegative.

The J gene is TRBJ1-5, the V gene TRBV30; no firm D call. Trimming took 2 bases from V and 5 from J, leaving 10 bases between them. Germline V gene lookup returns CDR1 GTSNPN and CDR2 SVGIG (reference sequence). This CDR3 has 13 amino acids. As DNA, the CDR3 is TGTGCCTGGAGTTGGAGGGAGGATCAGCCCCAGCATTTT. Translating it yields CAWSWREDQPQHF.

DNA of the CDR3: TGTGCCAGCACCCTGACAGGGGCCAGTGAGCAGTACTTC. Residues: CASTLTGASEQYF. J is TRBJ2-7 and V is TRBV2; 8 bases match TRBD1. The CDR3 has 13 amino acids. CDR1 is SNHLY and CDR2 is FYNNEI in the germline V gene. V trimming: 7 bases; J trimming: 7 bases; junction bases outside the gene matches: 9.

This chain connects TRBV20-1 to TRBJ2-5; no firm D call. The J call may be mistaken, given a closer DNA end match to TRBJ2-7. There are 11 residues in the CDR3. Looked up from germline, CDR1 is DFQATT and CDR2 is SNEGSKA (reference sequence). The CDR3: CSASDDYEQYF. In nucleotides, the CDR3 is TGCAGTGCTAGTGACGACTACGAGCAGTACTTC.

This clone came up once. The chain employs TRBV7-8 and TRBJ1-3; no definite D call. Between the trimmed V and J ends, which lost 1 base and 3 bases, there was a span of 10 bases. CDR1 SGHVS and CDR2 FQNEAQ come from the germline V gene. The CDR3 consists of 15 residues. CDR3 region: CASSLEELGGNTIYF. The CDR3 bases are TGTGCCAGCAGCTTAGAGGAGTTAGGTGGAAACACCATATATTTT.

This CDR3 is CASSGQGEYSNQPQHF. The CDR3 DNA reads TGTGCCAGCAGCGGACAGGGGGAATATAGCAATCAGCCCCAGCATTTT. This rearrangement joins TRBV7-9 to TRBJ1-5; TRBD1 matches 10 bases. Germline V gene data show CDR1 as SEHNR and CDR2 as FQNEAQ (reference sequence). The CDR3 length is 16 residues. V dropped 5 bases and J dropped 0; count of bases not matched to a gene: 4. Full variable domain (rest looked up from reference TRBV7-9 and TRBJ1-5): DTGVSQNPRHKITKRGQNVTFRCDPISEHNRLYWYRQTLGQGPEFLTYFQNEAQLEKSRLLSDRFSAERPKGSFSTLEIQRTEQGDSAMYLCASSGQGEYSNQPQHFGDGTRLSIL.

The V gene is TRBV6-5, the J gene TRBJ1-2; the match to TRBD1 covers 7 bases. The CDR3 is 14 residues long. CDR1 and CDR2 (germline): MNHEY, SVGAGI. The V gene end was trimmed by 2 bases and the J gene end by 5 bases; junction bases not matched to a gene: 5. The CDR3 DNA is TGTGCCAGCAGTTACAGGGGGCGAACTTATGGCTACACCTTC. It translates to CASSYRGRTYGYTF.

This clone appeared a few times. The chain employs TRBV11-2 and TRBJ2-7; 8 bases are a match to TRBD1. V trimming: 5 bases; J trimming: 3 bases; junction bases outside the gene matches: 18. CDR3 length: 18 residues. CDR1 and CDR2 (germline): SGHAT, FQNNGV. The CDR3 is CASSPIGRGRSEHYEQYF. The CDR3 region has the DNA TGTGCCAGCAGCCCAATCGGCAGGGGGCGATCGGAACACTACGAGCAGTACTTC.

This sequence joins TRBV27 and TRBJ2-1; 14 nucleotides line up with TRBD2. V lost 6 bases to trimming and J lost 1 base; unmatched junction nucleotides: 14. The CDR3 loop spans 20 amino acids. Per the germline V gene, CDR1 is MNHEY and CDR2 is SMNVEV (reference sequence). The DNA for the CDR3 is TGTGCCAGCAGATACTCAGCGGGACTAGCGGGAGCGGGGTCCTACAATGAGCAGTTCTTC. Translating it yields CASRYSAGLAGAGSYNEQFF.

This chain connects TRBV7-2 to TRBJ2-1, with D possibly TRBD1 on 5 matching bases. CDR1 and CDR2 (germline): SGHTA, FQGNSA. Deletions cut 2 bases from V and 15 bases from J, with 14 bases between. The CDR3 consists of 12 residues. CDR3 DNA: TGTGCCAGCAGCTTAATGGCAGGGTACCGGTTCTTC. Translation gives CASSLMAGYRFF. Full variable domain (outside the CDR3, taken from reference TRBV7-2 and TRBJ2-1): GAGVSQSPSNKVTEKGKDVELRCDPISGHTALYWYRQSLGQGLEFLIYFQGNSAPDKSGLPSDRFSAERTGGSVSTLTIQRTQQEDSAVYLCASSLMAGYRFFGPGTRLTVL.

The chain combines TRBV9 with TRBJ2-2; D may be TRBD1 (5 bases). Trimming removed 2 bases from V and 1 base from J, with 9 bases in between. Germline CDR1 reads SGDLS; CDR2 reads YYNGEE. The CDR3 spans 15 residues. The CDR3 spells CASSVWQGNTGELFF. Written as DNA, the CDR3 is TGTGCCAGCAGCGTCTGGCAGGGGAACACCGGGGAGCTGTTTTTT.

The chain employs TRBV5-1 and TRBJ2-2, with no clear D. CDR1 is SGHRS and CDR2 is YFSETQ in the germline V gene. This CDR3 spans 15 amino acids. With 0 bases removed from V and 4 bases from J, the gap between germline ends came to 10 bases. For the CDR3, the DNA is TGCGCCAGCAGCTTGGACACCCGAACCACCGGGGAGCTGTTTTTT. Its protein is CASSLDTRTTGELFF. Combining the CDR3 with reference TRBV5-1 and TRBJ2-2 gives the whole variable domain KAGVTQTPRYLIKTRGQQVTLSCSPISGHRSVSWYQQTPGQGLQFLFEYFSETQRNKGNFPGRFSGRQFSNSRSEMNVSTLELGDSALYLCASSLDTRTTGELFFGEGSRLTVL.

V usage is TRBV7-2 and J usage is TRBJ2-7; no clear D gene. The CDR3 covers 12 residues. Germline assignment: CDR1 SGHTA and CDR2 FQGNSA. The germline V and J ends were trimmed by 1 base and 5 bases, with 6 bases remaining between them. CDR3 nucleotide sequence: TGTGCCAGCAGCTTAGATTACAACGAGCAGTACTTC. Residues: CASSLDYNEQYF.

This clone appeared a few times. This rearrangement joins TRBV2 to TRBJ2-7, with 9 nucleotides matching TRBD1. V dropped 6 bases and J dropped 7; count of bases not matched to a gene: 7. The CDR3 has 13 amino acids. Germline V CDR1 and CDR2: SNHLY, FYNNEI. As DNA, the CDR3 is TGTGCCAGCAGCATGGACAGGGGAGGGGAGCAGTACTTC. This encodes CASSMDRGGEQYF. The variable domain in full, completed from reference TRBV2 and TRBJ2-7, reads EPEVTQTPSHQVTQMGQEVILRCVPISNHLYFYWYRQILGQKVEFLVSFYNNEISEKSEIFDDQFSVERPDGSNFTLKIRSTKLEDSAMYFCASSMDRGGEQYFGPGTRLTVT.

V is TRBV11-2 and J is TRBJ2-3, with D perhaps TRBD2 (6 bases). CDR3 length: 14 residues. The V gene's germline CDR1 is SGHAT and CDR2 FQNNGV. Between the trimmed V and J ends, which lost 5 bases and 0 bases, there was a span of 9 bases. The CDR3 DNA reads as TGTGCCAGCAGCCGGACTATTAGCACAGATACGCAGTATTTT. Encoded protein: CASSRTISTDTQYF. The full variable domain, with the rest looked up from reference TRBV11-2 and TRBJ2-3, is EAGVAQSPRYKIIEKRQSVAFWCNPISGHATLYWYQQILGQGPKLLIQFQNNGVVDDSQLPKDRFSAERLKGVDSTLKIQPAKLEDSAVYLCASSRTISTDTQYFGPGTRLTVL.

The rearrangement links TRBV2 to TRBJ1-6; D is perhaps TRBD1 (5 bases). Trimming removed 11 bases from V and 8 bases from J, with 16 bases in between. Germline V gene data show CDR1 as SNHLY and CDR2 as FYNNEI. The CDR3 is 13 residues long. The CDR3 sequence: CAGGGERDSPLHF. The CDR3 DNA reads TGTGCCGGCGGGGGGGAGAGGGATTCACCCCTCCACTTT. The variable domain in full, with the rest retrieved from reference TRBV2 and TRBJ1-6, is EPEVTQTPSHQVTQMGQEVILRCVPISNHLYFYWYRQILGQKVEFLVSFYNNEISEKSEIFDDQFSVERPDGSNFTLKIRSTKLEDSAMYFCAGGGERDSPLHFGNGTRLTVT.

The genes are TRBV19 and TRBJ1-6; 8 nucleotides agree with TRBD1. From germline, CDR1 is LNHDA and CDR2 SQIVND (reference sequence). This CDR3 contains 13 residues. J gave up 10 bases and V 10 bases, and 9 bases lay outside the gene matches. DNA for the CDR3: TGTGCCACGAAAGACAGGGGTACGTCACCCCTCCACTTT. Amino acid sequence: CATKDRGTSPLHF.

The gene calls are TRBV27 and TRBJ1-5; the D is unclear. This CDR3 is built from 14 residues. Between the trimmed V and J ends, which lost 2 bases and 6 bases, there was a span of 11 bases. CDR1 is MNHEY, CDR2 SMNVEV, per germline (reference sequence). Here the CDR3 DNA reads TGTGCCAGCAGTTTAGGCGGGTGGGGTCAGCCCCAGCATTTT. This codes for CASSLGGWGQPQHF.

The chain employs TRBV4-1 and TRBJ1-2, with 7 bases fitting TRBD1. The ends lost 3 bases at V and 4 bases at J; junction bases unmatched: 8. In germline, CDR1 is MGHRA, CDR2 YSYEKL. The CDR3 length is 15 residues. In DNA, the CDR3 is TGCGCCAGCAGCCACCGGGACAGACGCGTCTATGGCTACACCTTC. It specifies CASSHRDRRVYGYTF.

This clone showed up just once. This chain connects TRBV19 to TRBJ1-1; TRBD1 matches 7 bases. The CDR3 contains 12 residues. Germline CDR1 is LNHDA and CDR2 is SQIVND (reference sequence). J gave up 4 bases and V 5 bases, and 1 base lay outside the gene matches. The CDR3 nucleotides are TGTGCCAGTAGTCCAGGGGGCACTGAAGCTTTCTTT. This translates into CASSPGGTEAFF.

The chain recombines TRBV7-9 with TRBJ1-1, with 7 bases aligning to TRBD1. This CDR3 has 14 residues. Trimming took 5 bases from V and 5 from J; bases not matched to a gene: 8. Germline CDR1 and CDR2: SEHNR and FQNEAQ (reference sequence). For the CDR3, the DNA is TGTGCCAGCAGCCCTACGACAGGGCGGACTGAAGCTTTCTTT. Translation: CASSPTTGRTEAFF.

The chain carries TRBV10-3 and TRBJ2-1; D is unclear. Trimming removed 6 bases at V and 3 bases at J, with 9 bases between. In germline, CDR1 is ENHRY, CDR2 SYGVKD. The CDR3 extends over 13 amino acids. The CDR3 loop reads CAIRASDYNEQFF. The CDR3 DNA reads as TGTGCCATCAGGGCTTCCGACTACAATGAGCAGTTCTTC.

V is TRBV21-1 and J is TRBJ2-3; no check of the table's D call, TRBD1, against the DNA was made. TRBV21-1 is a pseudogene segment. This CDR3 contains 18 residues. The CDR3 reads CASRVPEGATFPSTTQYF. The DNA for the CDR3 is TGTGCCAGCAGGGTACCCGAGGGGGCTACATTCCCCTCCACTACGCAGTATTTT.

The gene calls are TRBV5-1 and TRBJ2-5; perhaps TRBD2 as D (6 bases). V lost 1 base to trimming and J lost 11 bases, with 15 bases between them. Germline loops: CDR1 SGHRS, CDR2 YFSETQ. The CDR3 has 13 amino acids. CDR3 nucleotide sequence: TGCGCCAGCAGCTTGATGGTTACGGGGGAGCAGTACTTC. This encodes CASSLMVTGEQYF.

The chain is built from TRBV15 and TRBJ1-2; D is possibly TRBD1 (6 bases). The CDR3 contains 14 residues. Germline V gives CDR1 LNHNV, CDR2 YYDKDF (reference sequence). V lost 2 bases and J 4 bases, leaving 11 bases between the germline ends. CDR3: CATSRPQGFYGYTF. CDR3 DNA: TGTGCCACCAGCAGACCCCAGGGGTTCTATGGCTACACCTTC.

The J gene is TRBJ1-2, the V gene TRBV7-9; 9 nucleotides line up with TRBD1. V dropped 5 bases and J dropped 4; count of bases not matched to a gene: 11. The CDR3 has 16 residues. Germline CDR1 is SEHNR and CDR2 is FQNEAQ (reference sequence). CDR3 region: CASSNSTGGVIYGYTF. CDR3 DNA sequence: TGTGCCAGCAGCAACTCCACAGGGGGCGTGATCTATGGCTACACCTTC.

This clone has a handful of counts. Other DNA sequences from this sample encode an identical CDR3 as well. The chain uses TRBV27 and TRBJ2-2; D is perhaps TRBD2 (6 bases). Germline CDR1 and CDR2: MNHEY and SMNVEV (reference sequence). V was cut by 6 bases and J by 4 bases, with 9 bases left in between. The CDR3 extends over 13 amino acids. The CDR3 spells CASSLRGTGELFF. Here the CDR3 DNA reads TGTGCCAGCAGCTTGCGGGGCACCGGGGAGCTGTTTTTT.

V gene TRBV5-8 combines with J gene TRBJ2-2; 11 bases align to TRBD2. V shed 3 bases and J 7 bases; nucleotides not matched to a gene: 17. The CDR3 runs to 19 residues. The V gene's germline CDR1 is SGHTS and CDR2 YDEGEE. DNA for the CDR3: TGTGCCAGCAGCTCCCTCTTACATAGCGGGAGGGCCAAGAGCGGGGAGCTGTTTTTT. This sequence encodes CASSSLLHSGRAKSGELFF. Full variable domain (remainder filled in from reference TRBV5-8 and TRBJ2-2): EAGVTQSPTHLIKTRGQQATLRCSPISGHTSVYWYQQALGLGLQFLLWYDEGEERNRGNFPPRFSGRQFPNYSSELNVNALELEDSALYLCASSSLLHSGRAKSGELFFGEGSRLTVL.

V gene TRBV5-4 combines with J gene TRBJ2-5, with TRBD2 as a possible D gene (5 bases). Judging by the DNA end, TRBJ2-7 fits better; the J call may be wrong. In germline, CDR1 is SGHNT, CDR2 YYREEE (reference sequence). The CDR3 length is 13 residues. CDR3 loop: CASTLDGIYEQYF. As DNA, the CDR3 is TGTGCCAGCACCCTAGACGGGATTTACGAGCAGTACTTC.